This T cell receptor beta chain was recovered during a study of T cell changes during pregnancy in multiple sclerosis. This clone was detected only once. The repertoire was sequenced with immunoSEQ multiplex PCR; TCRdb's copy has only in-frame clones and lacks some. The repertoire holds about 74,000 clones, with about nine tenths as singletons. This CDR3 region has 14 residues. The germline CDR1 and CDR2 sequences are MNHEY and SVGAGI. The V gene end was trimmed by 2 bases and the J gene end by 6 bases; junction bases not matched to a gene: 4. The input for sequencing was peripheral blood, taken before pregnancy. This receptor was taken from a female donor with multiple sclerosis, enrolled in a pregnancy study. The V gene is TRBV6-5, the J gene TRBJ1-2; 9 positions agree with TRBD1. In DNA, the CDR3 is TGTGCCAGCAGTTACGGGACAGGGAACGATGGCTACACCTTC. Translating gives CASSYGTGNDGYTF.